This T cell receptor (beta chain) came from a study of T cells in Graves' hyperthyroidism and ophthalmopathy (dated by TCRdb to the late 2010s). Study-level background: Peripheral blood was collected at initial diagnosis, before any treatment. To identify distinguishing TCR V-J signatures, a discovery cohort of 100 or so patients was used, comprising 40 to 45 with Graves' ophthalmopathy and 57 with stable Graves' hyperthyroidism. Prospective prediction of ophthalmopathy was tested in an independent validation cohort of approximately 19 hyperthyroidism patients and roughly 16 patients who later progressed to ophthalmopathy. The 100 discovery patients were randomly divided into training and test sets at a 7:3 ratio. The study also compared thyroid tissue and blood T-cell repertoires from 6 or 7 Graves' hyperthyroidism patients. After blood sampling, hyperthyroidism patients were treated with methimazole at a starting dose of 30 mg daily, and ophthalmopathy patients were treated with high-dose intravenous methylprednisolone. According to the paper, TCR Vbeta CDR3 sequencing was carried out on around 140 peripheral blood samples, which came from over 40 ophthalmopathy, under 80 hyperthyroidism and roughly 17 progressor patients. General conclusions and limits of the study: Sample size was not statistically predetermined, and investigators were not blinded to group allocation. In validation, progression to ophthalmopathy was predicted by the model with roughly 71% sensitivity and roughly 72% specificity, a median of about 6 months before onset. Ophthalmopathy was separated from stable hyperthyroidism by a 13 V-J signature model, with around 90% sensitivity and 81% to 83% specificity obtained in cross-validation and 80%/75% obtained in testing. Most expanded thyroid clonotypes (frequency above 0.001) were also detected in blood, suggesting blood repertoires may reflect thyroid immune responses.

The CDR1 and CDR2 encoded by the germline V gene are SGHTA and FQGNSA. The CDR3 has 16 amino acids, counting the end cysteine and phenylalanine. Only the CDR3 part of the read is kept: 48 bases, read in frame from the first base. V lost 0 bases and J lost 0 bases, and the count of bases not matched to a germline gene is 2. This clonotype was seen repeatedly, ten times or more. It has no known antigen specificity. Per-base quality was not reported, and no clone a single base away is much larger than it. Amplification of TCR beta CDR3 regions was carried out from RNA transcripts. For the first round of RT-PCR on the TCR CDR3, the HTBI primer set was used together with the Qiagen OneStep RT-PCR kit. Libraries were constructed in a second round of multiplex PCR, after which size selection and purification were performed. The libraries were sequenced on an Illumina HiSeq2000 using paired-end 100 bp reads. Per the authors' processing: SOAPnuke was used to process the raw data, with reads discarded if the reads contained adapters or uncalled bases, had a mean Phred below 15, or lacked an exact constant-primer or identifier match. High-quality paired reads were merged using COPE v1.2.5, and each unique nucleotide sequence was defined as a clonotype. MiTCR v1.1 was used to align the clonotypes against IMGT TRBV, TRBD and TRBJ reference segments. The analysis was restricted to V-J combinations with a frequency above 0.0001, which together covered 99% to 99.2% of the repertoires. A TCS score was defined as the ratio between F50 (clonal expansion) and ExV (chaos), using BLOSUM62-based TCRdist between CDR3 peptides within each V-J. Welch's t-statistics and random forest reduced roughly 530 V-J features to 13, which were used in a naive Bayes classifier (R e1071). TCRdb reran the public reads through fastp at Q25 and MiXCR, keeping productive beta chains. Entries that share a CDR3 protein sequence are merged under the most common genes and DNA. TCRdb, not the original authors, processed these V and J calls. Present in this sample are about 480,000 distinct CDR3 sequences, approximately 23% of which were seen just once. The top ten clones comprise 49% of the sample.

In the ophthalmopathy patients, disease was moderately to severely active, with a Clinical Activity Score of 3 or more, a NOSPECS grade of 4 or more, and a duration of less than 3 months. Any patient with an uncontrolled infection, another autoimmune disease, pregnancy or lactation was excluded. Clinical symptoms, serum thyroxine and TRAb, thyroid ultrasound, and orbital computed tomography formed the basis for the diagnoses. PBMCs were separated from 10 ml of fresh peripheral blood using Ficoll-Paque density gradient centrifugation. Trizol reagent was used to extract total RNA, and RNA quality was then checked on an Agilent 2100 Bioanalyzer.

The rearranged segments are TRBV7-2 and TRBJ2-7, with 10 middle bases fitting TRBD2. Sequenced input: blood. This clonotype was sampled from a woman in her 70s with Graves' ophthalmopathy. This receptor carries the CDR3 CASSLAASGSSYEQYF. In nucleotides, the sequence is TGTGCCAGCAGCTTAGCTGCTAGCGGGAGCTCCTACGAGCAGTACTTC.